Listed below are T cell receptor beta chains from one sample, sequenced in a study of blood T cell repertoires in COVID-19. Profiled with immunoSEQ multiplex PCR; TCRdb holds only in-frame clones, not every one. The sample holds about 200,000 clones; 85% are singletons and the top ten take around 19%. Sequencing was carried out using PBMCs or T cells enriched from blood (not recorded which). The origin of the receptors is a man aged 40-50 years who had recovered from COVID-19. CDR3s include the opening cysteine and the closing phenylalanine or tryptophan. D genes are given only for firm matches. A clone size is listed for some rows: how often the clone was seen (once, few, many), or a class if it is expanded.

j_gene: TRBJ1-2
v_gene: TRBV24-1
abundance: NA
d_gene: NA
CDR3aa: CATSDGGNYGYTF
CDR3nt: TGTGCCACCAGTGATGGAGGGAACTATGGCTACACCTTC

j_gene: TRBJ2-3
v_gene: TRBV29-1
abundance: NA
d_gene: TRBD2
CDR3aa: CSVDLGLDADTQYF
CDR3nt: TGCAGCGTTGACCTGGGACTAGATGCAGATACGCAGTATTTT

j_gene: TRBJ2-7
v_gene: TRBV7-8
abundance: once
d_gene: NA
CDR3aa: CASSPRGGRLSSYEQYF
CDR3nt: TGTGCCAGCAGCCCCCGTGGTGGGAGATTGAGCTCCTACGAGCAGTACTTC

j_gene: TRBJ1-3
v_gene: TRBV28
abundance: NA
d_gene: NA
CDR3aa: CASSLFPTGEFSGNTIYF
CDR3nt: TGTGCCAGCAGTTTATTCCCGACAGGAGAATTCTCTGGAAACACCATATATTTT

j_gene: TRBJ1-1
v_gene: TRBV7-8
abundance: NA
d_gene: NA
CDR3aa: CASSLDSSATGGYTEAFF
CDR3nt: TGTGCCAGCAGCTTAGATTCGTCGGCGACAGGAGGTTACACTGAAGCTTTCTTT

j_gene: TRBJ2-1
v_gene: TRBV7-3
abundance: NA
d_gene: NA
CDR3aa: CASSFSRGPLNEQFF
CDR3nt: TGTGCCAGCAGCTTTAGTAGGGGCCCATTGAATGAGCAGTTCTTC

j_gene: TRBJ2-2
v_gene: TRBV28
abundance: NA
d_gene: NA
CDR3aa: CASSFGGQLITGELFF
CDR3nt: TGTGCCAGCAGTTTCGGGGGACAGTTAATCACCGGGGAGCTGTTTTTT

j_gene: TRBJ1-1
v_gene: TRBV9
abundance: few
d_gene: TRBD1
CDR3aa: CASSTGGRTKNTEAFF
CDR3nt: TGTGCCAGCTCCACAGGGGGCCGGACCAAGAACACTGAAGCTTTCTTT

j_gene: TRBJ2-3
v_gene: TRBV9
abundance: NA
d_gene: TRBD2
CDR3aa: CASSKREGSSTDTQYF
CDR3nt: TGTGCCAGCAGTAAGCGGGAGGGATCTAGCACAGATACGCAGTATTTT

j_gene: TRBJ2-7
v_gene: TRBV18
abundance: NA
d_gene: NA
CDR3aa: CASSPRPGKEYEQYF
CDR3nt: TGTGCCAGCTCACCACGGCCAGGGAAGGAGTACGAGCAGTACTTC

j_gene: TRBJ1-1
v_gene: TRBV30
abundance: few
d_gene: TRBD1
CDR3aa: CAWTEGQSTEAFF
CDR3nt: TGTGCCTGGACCGAGGGACAGTCGACTGAAGCTTTCTTT

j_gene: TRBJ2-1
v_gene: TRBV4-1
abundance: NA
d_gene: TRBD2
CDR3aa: CASSQTLAGGYNEQFF
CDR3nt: TGCGCCAGCAGCCAGACTCTAGCGGGAGGGTACAATGAGCAGTTCTTC

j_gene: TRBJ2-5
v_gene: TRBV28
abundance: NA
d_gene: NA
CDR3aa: CASSPQVETQYF
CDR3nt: TGTGCCAGCAGTCCTCAGGTGGAGACCCAGTACTTC

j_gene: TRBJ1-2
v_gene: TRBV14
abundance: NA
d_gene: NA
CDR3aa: CASSHRVYGYTF
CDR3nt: TGTGCCAGCAGCCACCGGGTTTATGGCTACACCTTC

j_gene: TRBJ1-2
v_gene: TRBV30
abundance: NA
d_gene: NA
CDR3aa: CAWSVAGRGGYTF
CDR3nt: TGTGCCTGGAGTGTCGCGGGGCGAGGGGGCTACACCTTC

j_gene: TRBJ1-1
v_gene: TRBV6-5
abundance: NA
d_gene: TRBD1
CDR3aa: CASSSDRVSEAFF
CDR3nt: TGTGCCAGCAGTTCCGACAGGGTCTCTGAAGCTTTCTTT

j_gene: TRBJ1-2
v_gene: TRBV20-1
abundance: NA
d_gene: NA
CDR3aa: CSASSYYGYTF
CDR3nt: TGCAGTGCTAGTAGCTACTATGGCTACACCTTC

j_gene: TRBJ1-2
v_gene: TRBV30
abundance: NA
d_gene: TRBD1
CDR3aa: CAWRSGGGYTF
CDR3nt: TGTGCCTGGAGATCAGGGGGAGGCTACACCTTC

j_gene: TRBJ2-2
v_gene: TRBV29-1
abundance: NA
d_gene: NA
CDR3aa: CSVEAGSGELFF
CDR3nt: TGCAGCGTCGAAGCAGGGTCCGGGGAGCTGTTTTTT

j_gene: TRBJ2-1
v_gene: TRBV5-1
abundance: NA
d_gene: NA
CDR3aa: CASSPQTGRSSYNEQFF
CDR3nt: TGCGCCAGCAGCCCCCAGACAGGGAGGAGCTCCTACAATGAGCAGTTCTTC

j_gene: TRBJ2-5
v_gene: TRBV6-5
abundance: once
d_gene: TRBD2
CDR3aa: CASRSAGLETQYF
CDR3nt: TGTGCCAGCAGATCAGCGGGATTGGAGACCCAGTACTTC

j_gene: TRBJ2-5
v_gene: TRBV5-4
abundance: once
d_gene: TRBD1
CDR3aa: CASRSRDRGVQETQYF
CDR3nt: TGTGCCAGCAGATCCCGGGACAGGGGGGTCCAAGAGACCCAGTACTTC

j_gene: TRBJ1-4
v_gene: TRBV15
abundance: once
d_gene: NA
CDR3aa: CATSKDSATNEKLFF
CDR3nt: TGTGCCACCAGCAAGGACAGTGCAACTAATGAAAAACTGTTTTTT

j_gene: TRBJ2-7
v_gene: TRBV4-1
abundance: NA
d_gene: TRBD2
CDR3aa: CASSQNLASGDSEQYF
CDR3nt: TGCGCCAGCAGCCAAAATCTCGCTAGCGGGGACTCCGAGCAGTACTTC